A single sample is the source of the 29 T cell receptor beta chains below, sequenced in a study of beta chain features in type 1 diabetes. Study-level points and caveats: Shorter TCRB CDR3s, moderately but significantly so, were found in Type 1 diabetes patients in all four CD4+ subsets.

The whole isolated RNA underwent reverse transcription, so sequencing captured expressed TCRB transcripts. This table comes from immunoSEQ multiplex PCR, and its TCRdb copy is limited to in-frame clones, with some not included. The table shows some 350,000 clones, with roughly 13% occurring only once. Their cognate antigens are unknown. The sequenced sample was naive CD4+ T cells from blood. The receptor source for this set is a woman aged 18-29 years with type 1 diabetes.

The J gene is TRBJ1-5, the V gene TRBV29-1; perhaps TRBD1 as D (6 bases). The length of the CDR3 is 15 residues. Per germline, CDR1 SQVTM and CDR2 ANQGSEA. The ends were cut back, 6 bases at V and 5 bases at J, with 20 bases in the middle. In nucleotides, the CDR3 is TGCAGCGTCGGGCTAGGGGGGCGGGGGGATCAGCCCCAGCATTTT. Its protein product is CSVGLGGRGDQPQHF.

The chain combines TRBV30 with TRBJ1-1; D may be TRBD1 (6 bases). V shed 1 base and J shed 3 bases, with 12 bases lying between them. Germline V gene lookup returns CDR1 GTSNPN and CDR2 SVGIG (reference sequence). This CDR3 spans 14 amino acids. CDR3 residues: CAWSAGAGDTEAFF. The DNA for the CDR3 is TGTGCCTGGAGTGCGGGGGCGGGGGACACTGAAGCTTTCTTT. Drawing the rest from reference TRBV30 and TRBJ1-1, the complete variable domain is SQTIHQWPATLVQPVGSPLSLECTVEGTSNPNLYWYRQAAGRGLQLLFYSVGIGQISSEVPQNLSASRPQDRQFILSSKKLLLSDSGFYLCAWSAGAGDTEAFFGQGTRLTVV.

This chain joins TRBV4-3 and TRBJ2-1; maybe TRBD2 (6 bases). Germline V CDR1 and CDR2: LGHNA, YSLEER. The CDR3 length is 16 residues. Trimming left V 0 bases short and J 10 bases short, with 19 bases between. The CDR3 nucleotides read TGCGCCAGCAGCCAAGACCGTTATAGCGGAGGGAGGGAGCAGTTCTTC. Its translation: CASSQDRYSGGREQFF.

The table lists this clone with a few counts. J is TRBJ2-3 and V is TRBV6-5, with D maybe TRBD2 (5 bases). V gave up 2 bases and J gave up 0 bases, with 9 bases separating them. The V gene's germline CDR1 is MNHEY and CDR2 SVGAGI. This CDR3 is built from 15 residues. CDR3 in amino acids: CASSYERPSTDTQYF. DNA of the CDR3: TGTGCCAGCAGTTACGAGCGGCCTAGCACAGATACGCAGTATTTT.

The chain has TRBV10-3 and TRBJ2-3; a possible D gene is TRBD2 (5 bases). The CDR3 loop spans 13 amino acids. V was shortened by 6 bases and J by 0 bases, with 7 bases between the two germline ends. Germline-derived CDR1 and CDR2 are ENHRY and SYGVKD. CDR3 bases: TGTGCCATCAGAGGCGGGAGCACAGATACGCAGTATTTT. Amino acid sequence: CAIRGGSTDTQYF.

The CDR3 loop is CSVEGRYRDEAFF. The CDR3, as DNA: TGCAGCGTTGAAGGTCGGTACAGGGATGAAGCTTTCTTT. The chain employs TRBV29-1 and TRBJ1-1; tentatively, D is TRBD1 (6 bases). CDR1 is SQVTM, CDR2 ANQGSEA, per germline. The V and J ends lost 1 base and 7 bases respectively, with 13 bases between them. The CDR3 covers 13 residues.

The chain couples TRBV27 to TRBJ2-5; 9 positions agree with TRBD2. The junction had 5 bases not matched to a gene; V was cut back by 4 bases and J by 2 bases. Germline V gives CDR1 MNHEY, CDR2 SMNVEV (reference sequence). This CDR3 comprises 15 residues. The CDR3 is CASSSPSGGQETQYF. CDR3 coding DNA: TGTGCCAGCAGTTCCCCCAGCGGGGGGCAAGAGACCCAGTACTTC.

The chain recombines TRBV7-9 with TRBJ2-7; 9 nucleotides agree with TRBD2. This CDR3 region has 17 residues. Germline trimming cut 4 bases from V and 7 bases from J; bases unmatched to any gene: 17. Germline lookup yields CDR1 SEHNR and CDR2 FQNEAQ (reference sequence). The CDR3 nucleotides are TGTGCCAGCAGCTCCCTCCCGGGGGCGGGAGGGCCGCGGGAGCAGTACTTC. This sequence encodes CASSSLPGAGGPREQYF.

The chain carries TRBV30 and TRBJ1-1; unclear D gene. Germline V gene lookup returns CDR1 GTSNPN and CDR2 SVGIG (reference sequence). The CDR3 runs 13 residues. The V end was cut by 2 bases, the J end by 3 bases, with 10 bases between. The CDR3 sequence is CAWSPGRDTEAFF. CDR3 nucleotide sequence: TGTGCCTGGAGTCCCGGGCGGGACACTGAAGCTTTCTTT.

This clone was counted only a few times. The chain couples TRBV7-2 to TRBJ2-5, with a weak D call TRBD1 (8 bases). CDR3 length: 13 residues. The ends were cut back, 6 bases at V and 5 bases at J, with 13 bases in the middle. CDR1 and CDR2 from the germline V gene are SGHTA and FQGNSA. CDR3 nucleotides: TGTGCCAGCAGTTACAGGGGGGGGGAGACCCAGTACTTC. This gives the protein CASSYRGGETQYF.

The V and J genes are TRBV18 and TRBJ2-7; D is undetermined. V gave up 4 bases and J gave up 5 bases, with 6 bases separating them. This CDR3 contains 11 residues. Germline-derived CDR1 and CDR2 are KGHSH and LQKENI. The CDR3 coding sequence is TGTGCCAGCTCACTACAGCACGAGCAGTACTTC. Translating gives CASSLQHEQYF.

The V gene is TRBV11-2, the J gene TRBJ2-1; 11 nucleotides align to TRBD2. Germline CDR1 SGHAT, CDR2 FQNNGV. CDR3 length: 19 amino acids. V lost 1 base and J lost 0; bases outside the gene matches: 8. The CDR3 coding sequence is TGTGCCAGCAGCTTAGCGGTTGTGGGGACTAGCGGCTCCTACAATGAGCAGTTCTTC. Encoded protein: CASSLAVVGTSGSYNEQFF.

In DNA form, the CDR3 reads TGTGCCAGCAGCCCTGACAGAGGATCAGGGGGAGCTTTCTTT. This codes for CASSPDRGSGGAFF. V is TRBV11-2 and J is TRBJ1-1; 7 nucleotides match TRBD1. The J segment lost 10 bases and the V segment lost 5 bases, leaving 13 bases of the junction unmatched. Per germline, CDR1 SGHAT and CDR2 FQNNGV. The CDR3 loop spans 14 amino acids.

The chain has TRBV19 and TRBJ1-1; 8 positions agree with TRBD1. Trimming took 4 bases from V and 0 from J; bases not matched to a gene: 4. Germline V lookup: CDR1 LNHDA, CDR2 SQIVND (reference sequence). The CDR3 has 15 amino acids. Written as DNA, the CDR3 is TGTGCCAGTAGTACGGACAGGGCTGTGAACACTGAAGCTTTCTTT. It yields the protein CASSTDRAVNTEAFF.

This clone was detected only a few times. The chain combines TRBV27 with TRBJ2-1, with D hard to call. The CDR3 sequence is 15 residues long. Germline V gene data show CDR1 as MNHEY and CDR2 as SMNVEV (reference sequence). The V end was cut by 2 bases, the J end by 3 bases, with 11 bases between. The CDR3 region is CASSLGGSRYNEQFF. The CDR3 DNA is TGTGCCAGCAGTTTAGGCGGTAGCCGCTACAATGAGCAGTTCTTC.

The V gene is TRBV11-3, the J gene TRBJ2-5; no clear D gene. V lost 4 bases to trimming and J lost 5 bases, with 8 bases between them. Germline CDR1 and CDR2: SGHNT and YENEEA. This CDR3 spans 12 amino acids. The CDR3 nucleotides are TGTGCCAGCAGCTACGCGCGGGAGACCCAGTACTTC. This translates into CASSYARETQYF.

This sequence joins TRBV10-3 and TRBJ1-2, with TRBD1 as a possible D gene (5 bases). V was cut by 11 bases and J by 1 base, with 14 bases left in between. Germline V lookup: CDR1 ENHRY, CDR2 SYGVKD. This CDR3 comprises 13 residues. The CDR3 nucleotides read TGTGCCTCATCCTCGGGGGGTAACTATGGCTACACCTTC. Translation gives CASSSGGNYGYTF.

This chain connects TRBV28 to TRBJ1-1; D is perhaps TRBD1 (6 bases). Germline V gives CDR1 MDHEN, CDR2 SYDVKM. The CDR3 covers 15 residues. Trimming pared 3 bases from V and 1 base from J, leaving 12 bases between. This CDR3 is CASSFADSRNTEAFF. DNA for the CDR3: TGTGCCAGCAGTTTCGCGGACAGCCGGAACACTGAAGCTTTCTTT.

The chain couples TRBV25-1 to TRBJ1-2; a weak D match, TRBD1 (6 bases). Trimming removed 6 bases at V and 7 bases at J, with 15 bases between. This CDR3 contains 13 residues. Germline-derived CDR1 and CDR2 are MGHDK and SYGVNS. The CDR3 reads CASSAAGTSGYTF. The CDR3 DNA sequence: TGTGCCAGCAGCGCTGCAGGGACAAGTGGCTACACCTTC.

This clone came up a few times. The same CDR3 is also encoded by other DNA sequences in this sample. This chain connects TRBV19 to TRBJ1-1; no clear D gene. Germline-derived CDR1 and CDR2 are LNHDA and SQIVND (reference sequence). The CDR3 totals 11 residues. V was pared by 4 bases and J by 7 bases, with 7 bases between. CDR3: CASSTRLEAFF. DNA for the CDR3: TGTGCCAGTAGTACCCGACTTGAAGCTTTCTTT.

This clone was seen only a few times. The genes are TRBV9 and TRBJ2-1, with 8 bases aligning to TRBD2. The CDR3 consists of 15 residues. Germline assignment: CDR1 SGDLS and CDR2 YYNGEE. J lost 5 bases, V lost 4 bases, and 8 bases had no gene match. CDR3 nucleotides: TGTGCCAGCAGCAAGAGCGGGAGTAAAAACAATGAGCAGTTCTTC. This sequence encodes CASSKSGSKNNEQFF.

The CDR3 sequence: CASSSRTAYQPQHF. Written as DNA, the CDR3 is TGTGCCAGCAGCTCTCGGACTGCTTATCAGCCCCAGCATTTT. The chain employs TRBV28 and TRBJ1-5; D gene ambiguous. CDR3 length: 14 residues. V was cut by 6 bases and J by 5 bases, with 14 bases left in between. Germline CDR1 and CDR2: MDHEN and SYDVKM.

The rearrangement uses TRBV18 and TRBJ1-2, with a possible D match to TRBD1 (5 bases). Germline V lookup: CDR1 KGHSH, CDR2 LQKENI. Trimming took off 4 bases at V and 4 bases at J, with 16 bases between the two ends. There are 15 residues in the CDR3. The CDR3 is CASSLGITGSYGYTF. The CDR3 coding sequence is TGTGCCAGCTCACTTGGGATTACAGGTAGCTATGGCTACACCTTC.

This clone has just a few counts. This chain's CDR3 is CASSMRTSGDRSYNEQFF. CDR3 DNA: TGTGCCAGCAGCATGAGGACTAGCGGGGACCGCTCCTACAATGAGCAGTTCTTC. The rearrangement links TRBV5-4 to TRBJ2-1; TRBD2 matches 12 bases. The CDR3 contains 18 residues. CDR1 and CDR2 from the germline V gene are SGHNT and YYREEE (reference sequence). V dropped 4 bases and J dropped 0; count of bases not matched to a gene: 8.

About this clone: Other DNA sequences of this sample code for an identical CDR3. The CDR3 sequence: CASSLGDRGTEAFF. The CDR3 coding sequence is TGCGCCAGCAGCTTGGGGGACAGGGGCACTGAAGCTTTCTTT. The V call is TRBV5-1, the J call TRBJ1-1; 10 bases map to TRBD1. J gave up 4 bases and V 0 bases, and 0 bases lay outside the gene matches. The CDR3 spans 14 residues. CDR1 and CDR2 from the germline V gene are SGHRS and YFSETQ.

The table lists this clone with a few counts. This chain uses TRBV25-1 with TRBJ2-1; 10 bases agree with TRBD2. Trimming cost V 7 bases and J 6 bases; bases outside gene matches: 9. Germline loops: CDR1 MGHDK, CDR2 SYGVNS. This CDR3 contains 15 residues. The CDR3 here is CASKAGGSWGNEQFF. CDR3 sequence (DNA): TGTGCCAGCAAAGCGGGAGGGTCCTGGGGCAATGAGCAGTTCTTC.

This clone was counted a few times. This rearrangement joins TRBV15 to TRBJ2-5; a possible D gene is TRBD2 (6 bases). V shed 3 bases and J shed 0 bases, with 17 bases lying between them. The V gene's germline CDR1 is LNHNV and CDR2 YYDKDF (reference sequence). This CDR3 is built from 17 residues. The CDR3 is CATSSLGRTPYQETQYF. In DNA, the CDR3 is TGTGCCACCAGCAGTCTAGGGAGGACTCCCTACCAAGAGACCCAGTACTTC.

CDR3 DNA: TGTGCCTCTAAACCTACCACAGGGCGCAATGAGCAGTTCTTC. Protein: CASKPTTGRNEQFF. The chain uses TRBV19 and TRBJ2-1; a possible D gene is TRBD1 (6 bases). Germline V CDR1 and CDR2: LNHDA, SQIVND (reference sequence). The CDR3 has 14 residues. V was cut by 11 bases and J by 6 bases, with 20 bases left in between. The variable domain in full, with the rest retrieved from reference TRBV19 and TRBJ2-1, is DGGITQSPKYLFRKEGQNVTLSCEQNLNHDAMYWYRQDPGQGLRLIYYSQIVNDFQKGDIAEGYSVSREKKESFPLTVTSAQKNPTAFYLCASKPTTGRNEQFFGPGTRLTVL.

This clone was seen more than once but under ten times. This CDR3 is CAWSPGQGLLWGQYF. CDR3 coding DNA: TGTGCCTGGAGTCCGGGACAGGGGCTATTATGGGGGCAGTATTTT. V and J are TRBV30 and TRBJ2-3, with 10 bases that match TRBD1. V shed 2 bases and J 11 bases; nucleotides not matched to a gene: 13. In germline, CDR1 is GTSNPN, CDR2 SVGIG (reference sequence). CDR3 length: 15 residues.